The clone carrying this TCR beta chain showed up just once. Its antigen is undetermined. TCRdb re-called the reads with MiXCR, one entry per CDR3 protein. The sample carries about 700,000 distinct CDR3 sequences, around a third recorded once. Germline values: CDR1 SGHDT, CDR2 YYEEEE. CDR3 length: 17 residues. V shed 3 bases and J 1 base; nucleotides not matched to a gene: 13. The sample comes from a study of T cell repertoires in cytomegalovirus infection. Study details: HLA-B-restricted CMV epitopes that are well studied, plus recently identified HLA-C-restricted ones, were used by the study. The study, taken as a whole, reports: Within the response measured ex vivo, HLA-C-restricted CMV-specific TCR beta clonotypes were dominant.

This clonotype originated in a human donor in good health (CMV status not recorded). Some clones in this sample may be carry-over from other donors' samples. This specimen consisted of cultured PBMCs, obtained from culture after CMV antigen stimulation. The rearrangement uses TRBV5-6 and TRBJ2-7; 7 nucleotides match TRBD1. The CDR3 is CASSWAGTARSSYEQYF. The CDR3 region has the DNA TGTGCCAGCAGCTGGGCCGGGACAGCCAGATCTTCCTACGAGCAGTACTTC.